Below, 27 T cell receptor beta chains from the same sample are listed, as sequenced in a study of blood T cell repertoires in COVID-19 (dated by TCRdb to between 2020 and 2021). Receptor libraries were prepared by the immunoSEQ multiplex PCR assay. TCRdb mirrors the immuneACCESS table, restricted to in-frame sequences. Some clones are absent from its copies; in checked studies, under half trace to an unresolved V gene, and the reason for the others is unknown. The sample data list fewer than 350,000 clones, and 90% of these were observed just once. Of the sample, 6.5% to 8% is held by the ten largest clones. Sample: peripheral blood. The receptors here all came from a woman aged 25-40 years with COVID-19, enrolled during active disease.

DNA for the CDR3: TGTGCCTGGAGTCTCGGAGGGAGCAATCAGCCCCAGCATTTT. It codes for CAWSLGGSNQPQHF. The chain has TRBV30 and TRBJ1-5; D is unresolved. V was pared by 2 bases and J by 1 base, with 9 bases between. Germline lookup yields CDR1 GTSNPN and CDR2 SVGIG (reference sequence). The CDR3 is 14 amino acids.

The chain has TRBV5-1 and TRBJ2-3; 7 nucleotides match TRBD2. V was pared by 0 bases and J by 9 bases, with 4 bases of the junction left unmatched. The length of the CDR3 is 13 residues. Germline V gene data show CDR1 as SGHRS and CDR2 as YFSETQ. The CDR3 region is CASSLGEGLTQYF. Here the CDR3 DNA reads TGCGCCAGCAGCTTGGGGGAGGGGTTGACGCAGTATTTT.

A single count supports this clone. The rearrangement joins TRBV2 to TRBJ1-5; weak D call: TRBD1 (6 bases). Germline assignment: CDR1 SNHLY and CDR2 FYNNEI. Trimming took 7 bases from V and 3 from J, leaving 13 bases between them. This CDR3 contains 14 residues. In DNA, the CDR3 is TGTGCCAGCAATTTCCGACAGGACAATCAGCCCCAGCATTTT. Translation gives CASNFRQDNQPQHF.

The gene calls are TRBV5-5 and TRBJ2-1; D ambiguous. Trimming took off 6 bases at V and 10 bases at J, with 11 bases between the two ends. CDR3 length: 11 residues. Germline lookup yields CDR1 SGHKS and CDR2 YYEKEE (reference sequence). CDR3 protein: CASTFGTEQFF. The DNA of the CDR3 is TGTGCCAGCACCTTCGGTACCGAGCAGTTCTTC. The complete variable domain, with remaining parts taken from reference TRBV5-5 and TRBJ2-1, reads DAGVTQSPTHLIKTRGQQVTLRCSPISGHKSVSWYQQVLGQGPQFIFQYYEKEERGRGNFPDRFSARQFPNYSSELNVNALLLGDSALYLCASTFGTEQFFGPGTRLTVL.

The chain is built from TRBV19 and TRBJ1-1, with unresolved D. CDR1 is LNHDA, CDR2 SQIVND, per germline (reference sequence). Trimming took off 1 base at V and 5 bases at J, with 5 bases between the two ends. This CDR3 is 12 amino acids long. CDR3 bases: TGTGCCAGTAGTATAGTTCAAACTGAAGCTTTCTTT. Its protein product is CASSIVQTEAFF.

Only a few counts were recorded for this clone. The V call is TRBV7-2, the J call TRBJ2-7; no firm D call. V lost 5 bases and J lost 3, with 8 bases in between. CDR1 is SGHTA, CDR2 FQGNSA, per germline. CDR3 size: 12 residues. The CDR3 DNA follows: TGTGCCAGCAGCCGAGCCATCTACGAGCAGTACTTC. This translates into CASSRAIYEQYF.

V and J are TRBV19 and TRBJ1-5; tentatively, D is TRBD1 (5 bases). Germline assignment: CDR1 LNHDA and CDR2 SQIVND (reference sequence). This CDR3 comprises 14 residues. Trimming cost V 5 bases and J 4 bases, with 12 bases left between them. CDR3: CASSLRQINQPQHF. CDR3 coding DNA: TGTGCCAGTAGTTTAAGACAGATTAATCAGCCCCAGCATTTT.

The rearrangement links TRBV21-1 to TRBJ2-7; the table's D call of TRBD2 was not tested on the DNA. TRBV21-1 is given as a pseudogene. This CDR3 comprises 15 residues. The CDR3 DNA is TGTGCCAGCAGCAAAGAGGGGCCGGGAGTTTACGAGCAGTACTTC. This sequence encodes CASSKEGPGVYEQYF.

V is TRBV5-4 and J is TRBJ2-5; TRBD1 agrees at 11 bases. The CDR3 is 15 amino acids. The trim removed 6 bases at V and 4 bases at J, leaving 8 bases unmatched. Germline lookup yields CDR1 SGHNT and CDR2 YYREEE (reference sequence). The CDR3 loop is CASTNPGTGGETQYF. The CDR3 coding sequence is TGTGCCAGCACCAACCCCGGGACAGGGGGAGAGACCCAGTACTTC.

V is TRBV5-1 and J is TRBJ2-2; 7 nucleotides agree with TRBD1. V lost 3 bases to trimming and J lost 4 bases; unmatched junction nucleotides: 3. CDR1 and CDR2 (germline): SGHRS, YFSETQ. The CDR3 has 14 amino acids. The CDR3 DNA is TGCGCCAGCAGCTCGACAGGGTTCACCGGGGAGCTGTTTTTT. This codes for CASSSTGFTGELFF.

This sequence joins TRBV19 and TRBJ2-5, with TRBD2 matching over 11 bases. Per the germline V gene, CDR1 is LNHDA and CDR2 is SQIVND (reference sequence). The CDR3 has 15 amino acids. J was trimmed by 3 bases and V by 6 bases; bases with no gene match: 6. The CDR3 DNA reads as TGTGCCAGTAGGGCCGGGACTAGCGGAAAAGAGACCCAGTACTTC. Amino acids: CASRAGTSGKETQYF.

This chain uses TRBV12-3 or TRBV12-4 with TRBJ1-1; D is unclear. V lost 3 bases, J lost 1 base, and 6 bases lay in between. The CDR3 length is 13 residues. CDR3 sequence: CASSFYGNTEAFF. Written as DNA, the CDR3 is TGTGCCAGCAGTTTTTACGGGAACACTGAAGCTTTCTTT.

This clone was counted a single time. The CDR3 sequence is CASSQQQGVETQYF. Written as DNA, the CDR3 is TGTGCCAGCAGCCAACAACAGGGGGTAGAGACCCAGTACTTC. The chain combines TRBV3-1 (or the pseudogene TRBV3-2) with TRBJ2-5; 8 bases agree with TRBD1. CDR3 length: 14 residues. The germline CDR1 and CDR2 sequences are LGHDT and YNNKEL (reference sequence). V was pared by 2 bases and J by 4 bases, with 3 bases of the junction left unmatched.

The chain is built from TRBV5-1 and TRBJ2-7, with D maybe TRBD2 (6 bases). The V gene's germline CDR1 is SGHRS and CDR2 YFSETQ. The CDR3 consists of 14 residues. V lost 4 bases to trimming and J lost 4 bases, with 15 bases between them. CDR3 residues: CASSVRLEGYEQYF. In DNA form, the CDR3 reads TGCGCCAGCAGCGTGAGATTGGAGGGGTACGAGCAGTACTTC.

This sequence joins TRBV3-1 (or the pseudogene TRBV3-2) and TRBJ2-7, with 8 bases aligning to TRBD1. The CDR3 extends over 14 amino acids. V lost 3 bases to trimming and J lost 6 bases; unmatched junction nucleotides: 7. Germline CDR1 LGHDT, CDR2 YNNKEL (reference sequence). CDR3 protein: CASSHSDRDFEQYF. As DNA, the CDR3 is TGTGCCAGCAGCCACTCGGACAGGGACTTCGAGCAGTACTTC.

The CDR3 DNA is TGTGCCTGGAGTGTATACAGCTTGAACACTGAAGCTTTCTTT. Residues: CAWSVYSLNTEAFF. The chain combines TRBV30 with TRBJ1-1; D is unclear. Germline CDR1 and CDR2: GTSNPN and SVGIG (reference sequence). This CDR3 has 14 amino acids. V lost 0 bases to trimming and J lost 0 bases, with 8 bases between them.

The rearrangement uses TRBV28 and TRBJ2-1, with 9 bases matching TRBD2. There are 15 residues in the CDR3. The junction had 7 bases not matched to a gene; V was cut back by 5 bases and J by 5 bases. Germline assignment: CDR1 MDHEN and CDR2 SYDVKM. Here the CDR3 DNA reads TGTGCCAGCAGTCTTCAGACTAGCGGTGACAATGAGCAGTTCTTC. Translated, it gives CASSLQTSGDNEQFF.

The chain employs TRBV6-5 and TRBJ1-3, with D perhaps TRBD1 (6 bases). Trimming pared 3 bases from V and 1 base from J, leaving 10 bases between. CDR1 and CDR2 (germline): MNHEY, SVGAGI. This CDR3 contains 15 residues. As DNA, the CDR3 is TGTGCCAGCAGTTATTTCACAGGGTCTGGAAACACCATATATTTT. Translation gives CASSYFTGSGNTIYF.

The chain has TRBV30 and TRBJ1-2, with 8 bases matching TRBD1. CDR1 and CDR2 from the germline V gene are GTSNPN and SVGIG (reference sequence). Trimming removed 5 bases from V and 4 bases from J; junction bases left unmatched: 6. There are 13 residues in the CDR3. CDR3 coding DNA: TGTGCCTGGGGCAGGGGGCTCGGCTATGGCTACACCTTC. This gives the protein CAWGRGLGYGYTF.

In this sample, this clone turned up once. V is TRBV2 and J is TRBJ2-1; 9 nucleotides match TRBD2. This CDR3 comprises 14 residues. Germline loops: CDR1 SNHLY, CDR2 FYNNEI. Germline trimming cut 10 bases from V and 9 bases from J; bases unmatched to any gene: 13. CDR3 DNA: TGTGCCACTTCTTCCCCGCTAGCGGGATTTGAGCAGTTCTTC. This translates into CATSSPLAGFEQFF.

The J gene is TRBJ1-1, the V gene TRBV29-1; tentative D call: TRBD1 (6 bases). The V end lost 6 bases, the J end lost 0 bases, and 11 bases lay between the germline ends. CDR1 and CDR2 (germline): SQVTM, ANQGSEA. CDR3 length: 13 residues. The CDR3 reads CSVNQGMNTEAFF. In DNA, the CDR3 is TGCAGCGTAAACCAGGGGATGAACACTGAAGCTTTCTTT.

The V gene is TRBV10-3, the J gene TRBJ1-1; 7 bases fit TRBD1. Germline lookup yields CDR1 ENHRY and CDR2 SYGVKD. Trimming removed 2 bases from V and 1 base from J; junction bases left unmatched: 7. The CDR3 consists of 16 residues. The DNA of the CDR3 is TGTGCCATCAGTGAGCCGGGACAGTATGCGAACACTGAAGCTTTCTTT. Residues: CAISEPGQYANTEAFF.

V and J are TRBV27 and TRBJ2-5, with 7 positions matching TRBD1. The CDR3 sequence is 13 residues long. The germline CDR1 and CDR2 sequences are MNHEY and SMNVEV (reference sequence). The V and J ends lost 6 bases and 2 bases, in that order; junction bases with no gene match: 3. As DNA, the CDR3 is TGTGCCAGCAGCAGACAGGGTCAAGAGACCCAGTACTTC. This codes for CASSRQGQETQYF.

The rearrangement links TRBV6-1 to TRBJ2-7; TRBD1 is a possible D gene (6 bases). Germline CDR1 reads MNHNS; CDR2 reads SASEGT. The CDR3 contains 14 residues. V was trimmed by 2 bases and J by 2 bases, leaving 10 bases between them. The DNA of the CDR3 is TGTGCCAGCAGTGAAACAGGGTTCCCCTACGAGCAGTACTTC. Translating gives CASSETGFPYEQYF.

The V and J genes are TRBV29-1 and TRBJ1-2; D may be TRBD1 (6 bases). From germline, CDR1 is SQVTM and CDR2 ANQGSEA. The CDR3 contains 13 residues. V dropped 7 bases and J dropped 5 bases, with 17 bases sitting between them. The CDR3 here is CSAWKTGLYGYTF. In DNA form, the CDR3 reads TGCAGCGCCTGGAAGACAGGACTTTATGGCTACACCTTC.

V usage is TRBV19 and J usage is TRBJ1-5; D unresolved. The ends were cut back, 5 bases at V and 7 bases at J, with 12 bases in the middle. CDR1 and CDR2 (germline): LNHDA, SQIVND (reference sequence). This CDR3 spans 13 amino acids. CDR3 amino acids: CASSPLLRQPQHF. The CDR3 DNA follows: TGTGCCAGTAGTCCACTGCTGAGGCAGCCCCAGCATTTT.

The chain uses TRBV28 and TRBJ1-1, with D uncertain. Trimming took 6 bases from V and 3 from J, leaving 8 bases between them. Per germline, CDR1 MDHEN and CDR2 SYDVKM. This CDR3 has 12 amino acids. The CDR3 spells CASRRQYTEAFF. The CDR3 DNA sequence: TGTGCCAGCAGACGCCAGTACACTGAAGCTTTCTTT.